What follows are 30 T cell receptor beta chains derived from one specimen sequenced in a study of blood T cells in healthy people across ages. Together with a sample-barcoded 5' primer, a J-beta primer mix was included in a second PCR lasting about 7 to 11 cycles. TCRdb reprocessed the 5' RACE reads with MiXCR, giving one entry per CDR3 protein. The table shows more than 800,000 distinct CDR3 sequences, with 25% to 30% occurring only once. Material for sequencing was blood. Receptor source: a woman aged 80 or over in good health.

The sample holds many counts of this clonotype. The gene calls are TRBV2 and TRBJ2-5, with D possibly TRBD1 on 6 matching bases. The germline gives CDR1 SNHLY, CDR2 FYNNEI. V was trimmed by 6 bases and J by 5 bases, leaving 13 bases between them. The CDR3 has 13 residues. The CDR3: CASRQGAVETQYF. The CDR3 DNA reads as TGTGCCAGCAGACAGGGCGCCGTGGAGACCCAGTACTTC.

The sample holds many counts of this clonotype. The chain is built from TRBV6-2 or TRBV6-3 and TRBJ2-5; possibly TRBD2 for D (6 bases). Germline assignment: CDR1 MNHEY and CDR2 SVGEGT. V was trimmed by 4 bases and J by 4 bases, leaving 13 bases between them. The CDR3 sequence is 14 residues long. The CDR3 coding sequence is TGTGCCAGCAGTTCAACTAGCCCCCGAGAGACCCAGTACTTC. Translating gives CASSSTSPRETQYF.

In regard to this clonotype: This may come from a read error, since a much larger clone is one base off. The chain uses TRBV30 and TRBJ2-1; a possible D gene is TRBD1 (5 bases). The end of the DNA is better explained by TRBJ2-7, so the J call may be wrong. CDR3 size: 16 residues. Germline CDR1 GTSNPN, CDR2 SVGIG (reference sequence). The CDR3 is CAWSIPNLGLSYEQYF. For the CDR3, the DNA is TGTGCCTGGAGTATCCCCAACCTGGGGCTTTCCTACGAGCAGTACTTC.

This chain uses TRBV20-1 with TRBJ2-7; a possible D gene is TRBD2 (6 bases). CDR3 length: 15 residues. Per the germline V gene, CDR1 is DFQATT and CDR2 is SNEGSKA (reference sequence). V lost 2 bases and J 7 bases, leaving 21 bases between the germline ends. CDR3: CSARPLAHSYNEQYF. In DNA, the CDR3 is TGCAGTGCTAGACCTCTAGCGCACTCCTACAATGAGCAGTACTTC.

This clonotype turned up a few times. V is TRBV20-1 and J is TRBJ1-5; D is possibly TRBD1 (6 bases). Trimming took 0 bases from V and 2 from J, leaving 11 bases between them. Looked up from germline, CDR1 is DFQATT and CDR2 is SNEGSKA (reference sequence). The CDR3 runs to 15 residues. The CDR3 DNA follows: TGCAGTGCTAGAGAGGATAACAGGGGCAATCAGCCCCAGCATTTT. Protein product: CSAREDNRGNQPQHF.

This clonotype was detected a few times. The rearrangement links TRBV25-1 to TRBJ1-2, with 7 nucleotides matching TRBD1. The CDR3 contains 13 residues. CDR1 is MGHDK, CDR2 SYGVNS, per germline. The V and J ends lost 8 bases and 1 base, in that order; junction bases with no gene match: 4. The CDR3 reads CASQGDYNYGYTF. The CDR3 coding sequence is TGTGCCAGCCAGGGGGACTATAACTATGGCTACACCTTC.

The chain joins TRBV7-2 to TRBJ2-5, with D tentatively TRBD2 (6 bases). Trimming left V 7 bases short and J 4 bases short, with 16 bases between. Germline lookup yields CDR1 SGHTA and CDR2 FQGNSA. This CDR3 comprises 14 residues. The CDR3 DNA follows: TGTGCCAGCATCATAATTGTCGGGGGAGAGACCCAGTACTTC. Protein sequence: CASIIIVGGETQYF. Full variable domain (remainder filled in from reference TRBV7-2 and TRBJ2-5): GAGVSQSPSNKVTEKGKDVELRCDPISGHTALYWYRQSLGQGLEFLIYFQGNSAPDKSGLPSDRFSAERTGGSVSTLTIQRTQQEDSAVYLCASIIIVGGETQYFGPGTRLLVL.

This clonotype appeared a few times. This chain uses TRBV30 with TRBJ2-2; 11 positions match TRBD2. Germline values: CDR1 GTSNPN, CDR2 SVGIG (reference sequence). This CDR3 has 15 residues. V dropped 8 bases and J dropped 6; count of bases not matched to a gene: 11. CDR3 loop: CASLAGGPTAGELFF. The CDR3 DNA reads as TGTGCCAGTTTAGCGGGGGGGCCCACCGCCGGGGAGCTGTTTTTT.

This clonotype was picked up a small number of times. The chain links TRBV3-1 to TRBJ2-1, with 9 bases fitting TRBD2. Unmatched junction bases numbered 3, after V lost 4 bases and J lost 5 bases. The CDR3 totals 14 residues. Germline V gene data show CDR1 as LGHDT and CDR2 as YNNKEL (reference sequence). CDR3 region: CASSLRTSDNEQFF. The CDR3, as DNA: TGTGCCAGCAGCCTTCGGACTAGCGACAATGAGCAGTTCTTC.

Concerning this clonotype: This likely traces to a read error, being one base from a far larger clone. CDR3 nucleotide sequence: TGTGCCAGCAGTGAAAACTATGGCTACAGCTTC. Protein sequence: CASSENYGYSF. V gene TRBV25-1 combines with J gene TRBJ1-2, with unresolved D. The CDR3 covers 11 residues. Germline loops: CDR1 MGHDK, CDR2 SYGVNS.

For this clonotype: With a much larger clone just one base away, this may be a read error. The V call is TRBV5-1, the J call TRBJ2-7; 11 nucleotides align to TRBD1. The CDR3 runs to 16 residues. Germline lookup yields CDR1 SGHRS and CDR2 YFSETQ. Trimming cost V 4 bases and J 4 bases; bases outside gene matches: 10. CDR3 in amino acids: CASSLEPGQGVYEQYF. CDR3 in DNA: TGCGCCAGCAGCCTCGAACCGGGACAGGGGGTTTACGAGCAGTACTTC.

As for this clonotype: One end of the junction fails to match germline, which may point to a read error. CDR3 amino acids: CASSIARGGPIF. CDR3 DNA: TGTGCCAGTAGTATAGCAAGGGGAGGCCCAATCTTC. V and J are TRBV19 and TRBJ2-1; a weak D match, TRBD2 (6 bases). CDR3 length equals 12 residues. Germline assignment: CDR1 LNHDA and CDR2 SQIVND (reference sequence).

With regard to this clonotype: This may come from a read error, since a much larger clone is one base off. CDR3 protein: CASGTGTVNDEQYF. Here the CDR3 DNA reads TGTGCCAGCGGCACCGGGACGGTAAACGATGAGCAGTACTTC. This chain connects TRBV28 to TRBJ2-5, with D tentatively TRBD1 or TRBD2 (5 bases each). The germline gives CDR1 MDHEN, CDR2 SYDVKM. Trimming cost V 8 bases and J 11 bases, with 24 bases left between them. The CDR3 covers 14 residues.

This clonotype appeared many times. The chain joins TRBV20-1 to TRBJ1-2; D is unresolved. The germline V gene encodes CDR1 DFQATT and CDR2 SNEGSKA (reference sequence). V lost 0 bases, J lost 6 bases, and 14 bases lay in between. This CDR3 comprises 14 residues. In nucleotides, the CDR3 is TGCAGTGCTAGAGATGGGCAGTCTACGGATGGCTACACCTTC. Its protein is CSARDGQSTDGYTF.

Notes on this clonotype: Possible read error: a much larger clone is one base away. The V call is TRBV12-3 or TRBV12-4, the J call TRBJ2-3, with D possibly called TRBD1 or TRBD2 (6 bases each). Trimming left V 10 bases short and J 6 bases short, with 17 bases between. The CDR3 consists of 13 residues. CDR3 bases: TGTGCCAACAATGGGGGGCTATGGGATACGCAGTATTTT. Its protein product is CANNGGLWDTQYF.

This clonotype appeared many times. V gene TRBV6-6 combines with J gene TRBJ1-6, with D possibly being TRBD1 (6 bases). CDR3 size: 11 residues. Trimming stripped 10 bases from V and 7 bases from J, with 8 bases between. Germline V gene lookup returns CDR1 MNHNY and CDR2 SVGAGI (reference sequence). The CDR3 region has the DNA TGTGCCACGCAGGGGAATTCACCCCTCCACTTT. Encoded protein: CATQGNSPLHF.

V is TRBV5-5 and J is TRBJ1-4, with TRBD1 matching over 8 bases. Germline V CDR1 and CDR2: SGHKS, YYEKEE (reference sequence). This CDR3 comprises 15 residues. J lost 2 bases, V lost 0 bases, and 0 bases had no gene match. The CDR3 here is CASSLGTGTNEKLFF. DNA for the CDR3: TGTGCCAGCAGCTTGGGGACAGGGACTAATGAAAAACTGTTTTTT.

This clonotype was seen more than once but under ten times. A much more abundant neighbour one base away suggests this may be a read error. The CDR3 protein is CAIGQSYGYTF. CDR3 nucleotide sequence: TGTGCCATTGGACAGAGCTATGGCTACACCTTC. V is TRBV10-3 and J is TRBJ1-2, with a possible D match to TRBD1 (6 bases). V lost 9 bases and J 4 bases, leaving 9 bases between the germline ends. The CDR3 has 11 amino acids. CDR1 and CDR2 (germline): ENHRY, SYGVKD.

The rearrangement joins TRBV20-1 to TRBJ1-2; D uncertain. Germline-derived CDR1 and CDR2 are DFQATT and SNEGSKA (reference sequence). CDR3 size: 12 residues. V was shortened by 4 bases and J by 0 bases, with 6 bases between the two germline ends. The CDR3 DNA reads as TGCAGTGCTACGGGGTCTAACTATGGCTACACCTTC. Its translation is CSATGSNYGYTF.

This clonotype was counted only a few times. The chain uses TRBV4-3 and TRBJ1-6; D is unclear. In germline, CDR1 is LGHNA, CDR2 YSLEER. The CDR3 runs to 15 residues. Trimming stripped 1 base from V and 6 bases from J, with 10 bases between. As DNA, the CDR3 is TGCGCCAGCAGCCAAGTTGGTCTGTTTAATTCACCCCTCCACTTT. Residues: CASSQVGLFNSPLHF.

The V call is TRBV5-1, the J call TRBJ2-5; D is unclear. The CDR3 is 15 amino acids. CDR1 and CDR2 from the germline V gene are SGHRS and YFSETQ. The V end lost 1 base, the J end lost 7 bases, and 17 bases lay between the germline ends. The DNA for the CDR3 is TGCGCCAGCAGCTTGCCGGACGCCGCTTTGGGGACCCAGTACTTC. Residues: CASSLPDAALGTQYF.

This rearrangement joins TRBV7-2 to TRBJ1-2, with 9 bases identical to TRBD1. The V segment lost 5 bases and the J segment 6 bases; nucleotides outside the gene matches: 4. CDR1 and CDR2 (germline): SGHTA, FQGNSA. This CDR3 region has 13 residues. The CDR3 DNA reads TGTGCCAGCAGCACCAGACAGGGGGATGGCTACACCTTC. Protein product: CASSTRQGDGYTF. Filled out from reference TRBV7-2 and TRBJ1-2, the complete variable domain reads GAGVSQSPSNKVTEKGKDVELRCDPISGHTALYWYRQSLGQGLEFLIYFQGNSAPDKSGLPSDRFSAERTGGSVSTLTIQRTQQEDSAVYLCASSTRQGDGYTFGSGTRLTVV.

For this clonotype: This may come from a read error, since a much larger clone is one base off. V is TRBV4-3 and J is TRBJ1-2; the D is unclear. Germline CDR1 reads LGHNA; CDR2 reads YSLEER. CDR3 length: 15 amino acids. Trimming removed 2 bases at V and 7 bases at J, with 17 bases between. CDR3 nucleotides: TGCGCCAGCAGCCAAAAAGGCTGGGGTAGCGGTGGCTACACCTTC. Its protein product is CASSQKGWGSGGYTF.

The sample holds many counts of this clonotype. The CDR3 nucleotides read TGCAGTGCTAGAGATCTACAGGGGAATGAGCAGTTCTTC. It specifies CSARDLQGNEQFF. This chain connects TRBV20-1 to TRBJ2-1; 7 bases line up with TRBD1. CDR3 length: 13 amino acids. Per the germline V gene, CDR1 is DFQATT and CDR2 is SNEGSKA (reference sequence). J lost 7 bases, V lost 0 bases, and 3 bases had no gene match.

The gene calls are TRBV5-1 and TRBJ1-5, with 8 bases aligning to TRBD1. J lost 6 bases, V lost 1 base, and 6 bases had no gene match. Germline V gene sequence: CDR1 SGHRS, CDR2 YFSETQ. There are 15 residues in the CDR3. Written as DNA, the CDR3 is TGCGCCAGCAGCTTGACGGCAGGGGGCGGTCAGCCCCAGCATTTT. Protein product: CASSLTAGGGQPQHF.

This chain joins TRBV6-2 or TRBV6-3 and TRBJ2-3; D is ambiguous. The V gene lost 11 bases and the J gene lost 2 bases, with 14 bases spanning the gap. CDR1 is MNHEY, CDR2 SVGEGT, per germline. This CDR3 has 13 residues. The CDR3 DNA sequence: TGTGCCGGCAAAGTCCCGGTCACAGATACGCAGTATTTT. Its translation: CAGKVPVTDTQYF.

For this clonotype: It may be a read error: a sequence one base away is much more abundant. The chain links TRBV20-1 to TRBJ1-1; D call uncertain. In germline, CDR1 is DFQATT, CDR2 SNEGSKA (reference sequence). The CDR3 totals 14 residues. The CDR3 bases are TGCAGTGCTGGAGATTTGAGATTGAACACTGAAGCTTTCTTT. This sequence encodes CSAGDLRLNTEAFF.

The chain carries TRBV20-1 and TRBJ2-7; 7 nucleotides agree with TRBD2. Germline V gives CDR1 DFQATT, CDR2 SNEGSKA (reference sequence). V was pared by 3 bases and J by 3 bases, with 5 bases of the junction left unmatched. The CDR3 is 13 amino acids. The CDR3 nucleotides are TGCAGTGCTAGTGGACTAGGGGACTACGAGCAGTACTTC. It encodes CSASGLGDYEQYF.

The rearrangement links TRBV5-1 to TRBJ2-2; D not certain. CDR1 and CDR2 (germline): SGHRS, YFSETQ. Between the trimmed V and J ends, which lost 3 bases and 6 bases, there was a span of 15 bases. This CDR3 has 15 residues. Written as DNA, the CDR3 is TGCGCCAGCAGCTCCGGACCAGTAAAGGCCGGGGAGCTGTTTTTT. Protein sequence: CASSSGPVKAGELFF.

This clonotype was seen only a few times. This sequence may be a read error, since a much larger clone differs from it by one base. The CDR3 sequence is CSARDPTDQETQYF. The CDR3 DNA sequence: TGCAGTGCTAGAGATCCCACAGACCAAGAGACCCAGTACTTC. This chain joins TRBV20-1 and TRBJ2-7; no clear D gene. The J call may be wrong; the DNA end is better matched by TRBJ2-5. Germline CDR1 and CDR2: DFQATT and SNEGSKA (reference sequence). This CDR3 is built from 14 residues.